Listed here are 31 T cell receptor beta chains from one sample, sequenced in a study of blood T cell repertoires in COVID-19. The protocol was immunoSEQ multiplex PCR, while the TCRdb copy is restricted to in-frame clones and leaves out a portion. Of approximately 230,000 clones in the sample, around four fifths were seen once. The sample consisted of peripheral blood. The receptors come from a man younger than 40 with active or convalescent COVID-19.

The V gene is TRBV9, the J gene TRBJ2-3, with D hard to call. Per germline, CDR1 SGDLS and CDR2 YYNGEE. The CDR3 extends over 15 amino acids. Between the trimmed V and J ends, which lost 0 bases and 0 bases, there was a span of 8 bases. This chain's CDR3 is CASSVGPGSTDTQYF. Here the CDR3 DNA reads TGTGCCAGCAGCGTAGGTCCCGGGAGCACAGATACGCAGTATTTT.

The V gene is TRBV5-4, the J gene TRBJ2-4; 8 bases fit TRBD1. Trimming took 4 bases from V and 6 from J; bases not matched to a gene: 9. Germline V gene data show CDR1 as SGHNT and CDR2 as YYREEE (reference sequence). The CDR3 sequence is 15 residues long. The DNA for the CDR3 is TGTGCCAGCAGCCAGGGACAGGAGGCACCAAACATTCAGTACTTC. Translated, it gives CASSQGQEAPNIQYF.

The V gene is TRBV29-1, the J gene TRBJ2-5; no firm D call. The CDR3 has 15 residues. Per the germline V gene, CDR1 is SQVTM and CDR2 is ANQGSEA. Trimming left V 0 bases short and J 0 bases short, with 11 bases between. The CDR3 protein is CSVEDWARNQETQYF. DNA of the CDR3: TGCAGCGTTGAAGATTGGGCCAGAAACCAAGAGACCCAGTACTTC. The variable domain in full, with the rest retrieved from reference TRBV29-1 and TRBJ2-5, is SAVISQKPSRDICQRGTSLTIQCQVDSQVTMMFWYRQQPGQSLTLIATANQGSEATYESGFVIDKFPISRPNLTFSTLTVSNMSPEDSSIYLCSVEDWARNQETQYFGPGTRLLVL.

This chain uses TRBV5-8 with TRBJ2-7; D may be TRBD2 (6 bases). The germline V gene encodes CDR1 SGHTS and CDR2 YDEGEE. The CDR3 sequence is 14 residues long. V was pared by 1 base and J by 4 bases, with 12 bases between. The chain's CDR3 is CASSLTLATYEQYF. CDR3 DNA sequence: TGTGCCAGCAGCTTGACGCTAGCGACGTACGAGCAGTACTTC.

The sample holds a few counts of this clone. This rearrangement joins TRBV27 to TRBJ1-2; 9 nucleotides align to TRBD1. Germline CDR1 reads MNHEY; CDR2 reads SMNVEV (reference sequence). The CDR3 is 13 residues long. V gave up 6 bases and J gave up 6 bases; unmatched junction bases: 5. The CDR3 DNA follows: TGTGCCAGCAGAAGGACAGGGGAAAATGGCTACACCTTC. Its translation: CASRRTGENGYTF.

The chain uses TRBV9 and TRBJ2-3; the match to TRBD2 covers 8 bases. Trimming at V came to 4 bases and at J to 5 bases, leaving 18 bases not matched to a gene. Germline V CDR1 and CDR2: SGDLS, YYNGEE. The CDR3 is 18 residues long. CDR3 region: CASSRTWTSRSDEDTQYF. The CDR3 DNA sequence: TGTGCCAGCAGCCGTACATGGACTAGCCGGAGCGATGAAGATACGCAGTATTTT.

Note on this clone: This specimen includes other DNA sequences encoding the same CDR3. J is TRBJ1-4 and V is TRBV4-3, with a tentative D call TRBD1 (6 bases). Germline CDR1 LGHNA, CDR2 YSLEER. There are 16 residues in the CDR3. The ends were cut back, 0 bases at V and 2 bases at J, with 10 bases in the middle. The DNA for the CDR3 is TGCGCCAGCAGCCAAGATCTGGGGGCGACTAATGAAAAACTGTTTTTT. This encodes CASSQDLGATNEKLFF.

The rearrangement links TRBV29-1 to TRBJ2-1; 7 positions match TRBD1. The CDR3 is 12 residues long. Trimming cost V 7 bases and J 6 bases; bases outside gene matches: 6. Looked up from germline, CDR1 is SQVTM and CDR2 is ANQGSEA. Here the CDR3 reads CSGSQGTNEQFF. DNA of the CDR3: TGCAGCGGATCACAGGGGACCAATGAGCAGTTCTTC.

The J gene is TRBJ1-5, the V gene TRBV24-1, with 7 bases matching TRBD1. J was trimmed by 0 bases and V by 2 bases; bases with no gene match: 6. Looked up from germline, CDR1 is KGHDR and CDR2 is SFDVKD. The CDR3 has 17 amino acids. The CDR3 DNA reads as TGTGCCACCAGTGATTCGTTGGACAGGCGTAGCAATCAGCCCCAGCATTTT. Its translation: CATSDSLDRRSNQPQHF.

The rearrangement links TRBV24-1 to TRBJ2-1; 8 positions match TRBD2. CDR3 length equals 17 residues. Germline-derived CDR1 and CDR2 are KGHDR and SFDVKD. V dropped 4 bases and J dropped 7; count of bases not matched to a gene: 14. CDR3 in DNA: TGTGCCACCAGTGACCTCCCCCGGGGCGCGGGGGGAAATGAGCAGTTCTTC. This codes for CATSDLPRGAGGNEQFF.

This chain connects TRBV12-3 or TRBV12-4 to TRBJ1-2; TRBD1 is a possible D gene (6 bases). With 8 bases removed from V and 2 bases from J, the gap between germline ends came to 9 bases. The CDR3 sequence is 12 residues long. CDR3 sequence: CASSDRNYGYTF. The CDR3 nucleotides are TGTGCCAGCTCGGACAGAAACTATGGCTACACCTTC.

CDR3 in DNA: TGTGCCAGCAGAGGGACAGAGAGATATGGCTACACCTTC. As protein: CASRGTERYGYTF. The genes are TRBV2 and TRBJ1-2; 7 bases align to TRBD1. This CDR3 spans 13 amino acids. The V gene end was trimmed by 6 bases and the J gene end by 5 bases; junction bases not matched to a gene: 6. The germline CDR1 and CDR2 sequences are SNHLY and FYNNEI.

The gene calls are TRBV1 and TRBJ2-7; the D call of TRBD2 is as the table states it, not checked on the DNA. TRBV1 is a known pseudogene. The CDR3 spans 19 residues. The CDR3 loop is CTSSQVSLMVSGGSGEQYF. In DNA, the CDR3 is TGCACCAGCAGCCAGGTGAGTTTAATGGTAAGCGGGGGGTCCGGCGAGCAGTACTTC.

The chain joins TRBV9 to TRBJ2-3, with 9 bases that match TRBD2. V lost 4 bases, J lost 4 bases, and 10 bases stayed unmatched. CDR3 length: 16 amino acids. CDR1 and CDR2 (germline): SGDLS, YYNGEE. This CDR3 reads CASSPLGSGGPDTQYF. Written as DNA, the CDR3 is TGTGCCAGCAGCCCGCTGGGTAGCGGGGGCCCAGATACGCAGTATTTT.

The chain couples TRBV2 to TRBJ2-3, with D maybe TRBD2 (7 bases). There are 15 residues in the CDR3. V was trimmed by 5 bases and J by 2 bases, leaving 14 bases between them. Germline-derived CDR1 and CDR2 are SNHLY and FYNNEI. CDR3 loop: CASSSQGTNTDTQYF. In DNA, the CDR3 is TGTGCCAGCAGTTCCCAGGGGACTAACACAGATACGCAGTATTTT.

The chain joins TRBV9 to TRBJ1-3, with TRBD1 as a possible D gene (6 bases). This CDR3 has 14 residues. Germline V CDR1 and CDR2: SGDLS, YYNGEE. V shed 1 base and J shed 4 bases, with 9 bases lying between them. The CDR3 nucleotides read TGTGCCAGCAGCGTACAGGGGACCGGAAACACCATATATTTT. Protein product: CASSVQGTGNTIYF.

The chain's CDR3 is CASSLGLTDSGNTIYF. The CDR3 DNA is TGCGCCAGCAGCTTGGGTTTGACAGACTCTGGAAACACCATATATTTT. The chain is built from TRBV5-1 and TRBJ1-3, with a tentative D call TRBD1 (5 bases). V gave up 0 bases and J gave up 0 bases, with 10 bases separating them. This CDR3 region has 16 residues. Per germline, CDR1 SGHRS and CDR2 YFSETQ.

This clone is a singleton in its sample. The V and J genes are TRBV6-2 or TRBV6-3 and TRBJ2-7; TRBD1 might be the D (5 bases). CDR1 is MNHEY and CDR2 is SVGEGT in the germline V gene. The CDR3 is 14 residues long. V lost 2 bases, J lost 3 bases, and 11 bases lay in between. CDR3 sequence: CASSYPGNGYEQYF. The DNA for the CDR3 is TGTGCCAGCAGTTACCCAGGGAACGGCTACGAGCAGTACTTC.

V and J are TRBV5-1 and TRBJ2-2; possible D gene TRBD1, 6 bases. Per the germline V gene, CDR1 is SGHRS and CDR2 is YFSETQ. CDR3 size: 16 residues. V gave up 3 bases and J gave up 4 bases, with 16 bases separating them. The CDR3 loop reads CASSSSTGWGTGELFF. The CDR3 DNA follows: TGCGCCAGCAGCTCAAGTACAGGGTGGGGCACCGGGGAGCTGTTTTTT. Combining the CDR3 with reference TRBV5-1 and TRBJ2-2 gives the whole variable domain KAGVTQTPRYLIKTRGQQVTLSCSPISGHRSVSWYQQTPGQGLQFLFEYFSETQRNKGNFPGRFSGRQFSNSRSEMNVSTLELGDSALYLCASSSSTGWGTGELFFGEGSRLTVL.

The chain recombines TRBV28 with TRBJ2-5; D call uncertain. Germline values: CDR1 MDHEN, CDR2 SYDVKM. CDR3 length equals 12 residues. Trimming pared 7 bases from V and 4 bases from J, leaving 10 bases between. As DNA, the CDR3 is TGTGCCAGCACGGGTTTGTTAGAGACCCAGTACTTC. Amino acids: CASTGLLETQYF.

CDR3 sequence (DNA): TGTGCCAGCAGTCCTCTCTCGGGGGCAACTAATGAAAAACTGTTTTTT. Its protein product is CASSPLSGATNEKLFF. V and J are TRBV28 and TRBJ1-4; maybe TRBD1 (5 bases). Trimming removed 5 bases from V and 0 bases from J, with 13 bases in between. CDR3 size: 16 residues. Germline V gene data show CDR1 as MDHEN and CDR2 as SYDVKM.

The gene calls are TRBV7-8 and TRBJ1-3; D might be TRBD1 (5 bases). Trimming stripped 6 bases from V and 2 bases from J, with 8 bases between. The CDR3 is made up of 13 amino acids. In germline, CDR1 is SGHVS, CDR2 FQNEAQ. The DNA for the CDR3 is TGTGCCAGCAGTACGACAGCTGGAAACACCATATATTTT. It is translated as CASSTTAGNTIYF.

V is TRBV9 and J is TRBJ1-3; 7 nucleotides align to TRBD1. The CDR3 has 15 amino acids. Germline V gene lookup returns CDR1 SGDLS and CDR2 YYNGEE. With V trimmed by 7 bases and J by 0 bases, 7 bases remained unmatched. The CDR3 spells CASGDSLPSGNTIYF. The CDR3 DNA follows: TGTGCCAGCGGGGACAGCCTCCCCTCTGGAAACACCATATATTTT.

The chain couples TRBV15 to TRBJ2-5, with 10 bases lining up with TRBD1. Germline V CDR1 and CDR2: LNHNV, YYDKDF (reference sequence). The J segment lost 1 base and the V segment lost 2 bases, leaving 7 bases of the junction unmatched. CDR3 length: 17 amino acids. CDR3 amino acids: CATSRSRDRGPQETQYF. DNA for the CDR3: TGTGCCACCAGCAGATCCCGGGACAGGGGACCCCAAGAGACCCAGTACTTC. The whole variable domain, remainder taken from reference TRBV15 and TRBJ2-5, is DAMVIQNPRYQVTQFGKPVTLSCSQTLNHNVMYWYQQKSSQAPKLLFHYYDKDFNNEADTPDNFQSRRPNTSFCFLDIRSPGLGDTAMYLCATSRSRDRGPQETQYFGPGTRLLVL.

This clone was detected only a few times. The chain is built from TRBV6-5 and TRBJ1-5, with 7 bases that match TRBD1. With V trimmed by 4 bases and J by 3 bases, 3 bases remained unmatched. Germline loops: CDR1 MNHEY, CDR2 SVGAGI. The CDR3 is made up of 14 amino acids. The chain's CDR3 is CASSSGTANQPQHF. The CDR3 DNA reads as TGTGCCAGCAGTTCGGGGACAGCCAATCAGCCCCAGCATTTT.

V usage is TRBV6-5 and J usage is TRBJ2-5; a possible D gene is TRBD2 (6 bases). The CDR3 loop spans 15 amino acids. Between the trimmed V and J ends, which lost 8 bases and 0 bases, there was a span of 16 bases. The V gene's germline CDR1 is MNHEY and CDR2 SVGAGI. CDR3 sequence (DNA): TGTGCCAGCGGACCGGGACTCTTGTACCAAGAGACCCAGTACTTC. Translated: CASGPGLLYQETQYF.

A single count supports this clone. This sequence joins TRBV4-3 and TRBJ2-3, with TRBD1 identical over 8 bases. J gave up 5 bases and V 1 base, and 2 bases lay outside the gene matches. Per germline, CDR1 LGHNA and CDR2 YSLEER. The CDR3 is made up of 14 amino acids. The CDR3 DNA sequence: TGCGCCAGCAGCCAAGCTGACAGGGGAGATACGCAGTATTTT. Residues: CASSQADRGDTQYF.

The chain joins TRBV2 to TRBJ1-4; possibly TRBD1 for D (5 bases). This CDR3 region has 17 residues. The V end was cut by 6 bases, the J end by 4 bases, with 21 bases between. Germline V CDR1 and CDR2: SNHLY, FYNNEI. In DNA, the CDR3 is TGTGCCAGCAGCGGCCGGGGAGGGGCGCTTAATAATGAAAAACTGTTTTTT. As protein: CASSGRGGALNNEKLFF. The full variable domain, rest sourced from reference TRBV2 and TRBJ1-4, is EPEVTQTPSHQVTQMGQEVILRCVPISNHLYFYWYRQILGQKVEFLVSFYNNEISEKSEIFDDQFSVERPDGSNFTLKIRSTKLEDSAMYFCASSGRGGALNNEKLFFGSGTQLSVL.

The J gene is TRBJ2-2, the V gene TRBV5-4, with a tentative D call TRBD1 (6 bases). The germline V gene encodes CDR1 SGHNT and CDR2 YYREEE (reference sequence). V was shortened by 0 bases and J by 4 bases, with 13 bases between the two germline ends. The CDR3 sequence is 16 residues long. Here the CDR3 reads CASSLGGQPVTGELFF. The CDR3 DNA reads as TGTGCCAGCAGCTTGGGCGGACAGCCGGTCACCGGGGAGCTGTTTTTT. The whole variable domain, filled in from reference TRBV5-4 and TRBJ2-2, reads ETGVTQSPTHLIKTRGQQVTLRCSSQSGHNTVSWYQQALGQGPQFIFQYYREEENGRGNFPPRFSGLQFPNYSSELNVNALELDDSALYLCASSLGGQPVTGELFFGEGSRLTVL.

The rearrangement links TRBV5-1 to TRBJ2-5, with 10 bases aligning to TRBD1. V gave up 4 bases and J gave up 5 bases; unmatched junction bases: 5. This CDR3 has 14 residues. The V gene's germline CDR1 is SGHRS and CDR2 YFSETQ. The CDR3 loop reads CASSPGQGYETQYF. The CDR3 DNA reads as TGCGCCAGCAGCCCGGGACAGGGGTACGAGACCCAGTACTTC. The full variable domain, rest sourced from reference TRBV5-1 and TRBJ2-5, is KAGVTQTPRYLIKTRGQQVTLSCSPISGHRSVSWYQQTPGQGLQFLFEYFSETQRNKGNFPGRFSGRQFSNSRSEMNVSTLELGDSALYLCASSPGQGYETQYFGPGTRLLVL.

The chain couples TRBV11-3 to TRBJ1-2; 8 bases line up with TRBD1. CDR1 and CDR2 from the germline V gene are SGHNT and YENEEA. The length of the CDR3 is 13 residues. V shed 5 bases and J 4 bases; nucleotides not matched to a gene: 3. DNA of the CDR3: TGTGCCAGCAGCGCAGGGGGCGGCTATGGCTACACCTTC. Protein: CASSAGGGYGYTF.